The clone carrying this TCR beta chain was detected only a few times. The data originate from a study of blood T cell repertoires in COVID-19. Ages ranged from about 18 to 89 years, with residence in about two dozen US areas. Researchers sorted participants into cohorts using their self-reported clinical history. Cohort 3 donors were reported recovered after two negative PCRs, clearance, or symptom resolution. Trimming took 4 bases from V and 5 from J; bases not matched to a gene: 8. The germline gives CDR1 MNHEY, CDR2 SVGAGI. The CDR3 has 14 amino acids. The assay was immunoSEQ multiplex PCR, and TCRdb's table has in-frame clones only and misses some. The data show some 250,000 clones, with 70% to 85% seen just once and about 15% held by the top ten.

This receptor was obtained from a middle-aged man who had recovered from COVID-19. The rearrangement joins TRBV6-5 to TRBJ2-7; 7 bases are a match to TRBD1. The material sequenced was PBMCs or T cells enriched from blood (not recorded which). As DNA, the CDR3 is TGTGCCAGCAGTTTGGAACAGGGACAGAACGAGCAGTACTTC. Translating gives CASSLEQGQNEQYF.